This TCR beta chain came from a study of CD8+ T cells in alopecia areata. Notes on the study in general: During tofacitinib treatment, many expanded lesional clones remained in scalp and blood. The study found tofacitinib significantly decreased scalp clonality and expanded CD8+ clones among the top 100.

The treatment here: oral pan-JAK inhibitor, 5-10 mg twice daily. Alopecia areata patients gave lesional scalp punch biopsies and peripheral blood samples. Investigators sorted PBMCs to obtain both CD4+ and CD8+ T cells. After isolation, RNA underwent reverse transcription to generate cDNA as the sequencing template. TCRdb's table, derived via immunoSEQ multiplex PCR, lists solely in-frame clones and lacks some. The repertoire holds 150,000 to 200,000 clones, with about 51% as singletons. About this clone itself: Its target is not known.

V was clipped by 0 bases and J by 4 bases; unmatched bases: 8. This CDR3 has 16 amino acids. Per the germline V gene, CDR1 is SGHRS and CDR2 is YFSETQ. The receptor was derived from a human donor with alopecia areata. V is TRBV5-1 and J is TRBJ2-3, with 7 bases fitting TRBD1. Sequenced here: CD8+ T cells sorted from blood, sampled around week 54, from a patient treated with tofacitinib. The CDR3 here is CASSLVNRGGADTQYF. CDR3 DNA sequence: TGCGCCAGCAGCTTGGTCAACAGGGGTGGAGCAGATACGCAGTATTTT.